Listed here are 25 T cell receptor beta chains from one sample, sequenced in a study of T cell changes during pregnancy in multiple sclerosis. The data were produced by immunoSEQ multiplex PCR, yet TCRdb's version contains in-frame clones alone and is incomplete. The data hold about 61,000 clones, with 90% observed a single time. Specimen: peripheral blood, collected in the first trimester of pregnancy. All receptors derive from a female donor in good health, enrolled as a control in a pregnancy study.

A single count supports this clone. The chain combines TRBV7-2 with TRBJ2-1; 11 nucleotides line up with TRBD2. V was pared by 5 bases and J by 3 bases, with 6 bases of the junction left unmatched. Germline CDR1 reads SGHTA; CDR2 reads FQGNSA. CDR3 length equals 16 residues. The chain's CDR3 is CASSHTSGGYYNEQFF. CDR3 DNA sequence: TGTGCCAGCAGCCATACTAGCGGGGGCTACTACAATGAGCAGTTCTTC.

The chain uses TRBV7-8 and TRBJ2-1, with TRBD2 matching over 10 bases. This CDR3 has 14 amino acids. With V trimmed by 8 bases and J by 5 bases, 6 bases remained unmatched. Germline CDR1 is SGHVS and CDR2 is FQNEAQ. The CDR3 here is CASLHTSGDNEQFF. CDR3 nucleotides: TGTGCCAGCTTACACACTAGCGGGGACAATGAGCAGTTCTTC. Variable domain in full (rest from reference TRBV7-8 and TRBJ2-1): GAGVSQSPRYKVAKRGQDVALRCDPISGHVSLFWYQQALGQGPEFLTYFQNEAQLDKSGLPSDRFFAERPEGSVSTLKIQRTQQEDSAVYLCASLHTSGDNEQFFGPGTRLTVL.

This clone showed up just once. The V call is TRBV7-2, the J call TRBJ1-5; D gene uncertain. This CDR3 has 13 amino acids. Germline V lookup: CDR1 SGHTA, CDR2 FQGNSA. The V end lost 5 bases, the J end lost 6 bases, and 11 bases lay between the germline ends. CDR3 loop: CASSRDGGQPQHF. The CDR3, as DNA: TGTGCCAGCAGCAGAGACGGAGGTCAGCCCCAGCATTTT.

This clone was observed once. The chain uses TRBV15 and TRBJ2-6, with 8 bases lining up with TRBD1. J was trimmed by 5 bases and V by 5 bases; bases with no gene match: 5. The CDR3 spans 15 residues. Germline V gives CDR1 LNHNV, CDR2 YYDKDF (reference sequence). The CDR3 DNA sequence: TGTGCCACCAGCGGAACAGGGGGACGGGCCAACGTCCTGACTTTC. Translation gives CATSGTGGRANVLTF.

V usage is TRBV5-6 and J usage is TRBJ1-5; D unresolved. The germline V gene has CDR1 SGHDT and CDR2 YYEEEE. V was clipped by 1 base and J by 2 bases, with 7 bases between them. The length of the CDR3 is 14 residues. The CDR3 spells CASSLIRGNQPQHF. The CDR3 DNA reads TGTGCCAGCAGCTTGATACGAGGCAATCAGCCCCAGCATTTT.

This clone came up a few times. The V and J genes are TRBV27 and TRBJ2-7; D is ambiguous. Germline V gene data show CDR1 as MNHEY and CDR2 as SMNVEV (reference sequence). The CDR3 is made up of 13 amino acids. Between the trimmed V and J ends, which lost 4 bases and 0 bases, there was a span of 7 bases. CDR3 DNA: TGTGCCAGCAGTTCGCACACCTCCTACGAGCAGTACTTC. Its translation is CASSSHTSYEQYF.

The chain uses TRBV9 and TRBJ2-2; 7 positions agree with TRBD1. CDR3 length equals 17 residues. Germline CDR1 SGDLS, CDR2 YYNGEE. The junction had 10 bases not matched to a gene; V was cut back by 0 bases and J by 5 bases. CDR3 protein: CASSVAGIWTGTGELFF. The DNA of the CDR3 is TGTGCCAGCAGCGTAGCTGGGATATGGACAGGTACCGGGGAGCTGTTTTTT.

The chain joins TRBV19 to TRBJ1-2; 10 nucleotides agree with TRBD1. This CDR3 spans 15 amino acids. The germline gives CDR1 LNHDA, CDR2 SQIVND (reference sequence). J was trimmed by 8 bases and V by 6 bases; bases with no gene match: 12. The CDR3 sequence: CASRSTGQGWKGYTF. The CDR3 bases are TGTGCCAGTAGAAGCACGGGACAGGGGTGGAAAGGCTACACCTTC. The whole variable domain, filled in from reference TRBV19 and TRBJ1-2, reads DGGITQSPKYLFRKEGQNVTLSCEQNLNHDAMYWYRQDPGQGLRLIYYSQIVNDFQKGDIAEGYSVSREKKESFPLTVTSAQKNPTAFYLCASRSTGQGWKGYTFGSGTRLTVV.

The chain recombines TRBV10-3 with TRBJ2-4, with a weak D call TRBD2 (6 bases). The CDR3 extends over 16 amino acids. Germline V gene lookup returns CDR1 ENHRY and CDR2 SYGVKD. Deletions cut 4 bases from V and 2 bases from J, with 15 bases between. The CDR3 DNA sequence: TGTGCCATCAGTGTGCCGGGGGAAAGGACCAAAAACATTCAGTACTTC. As protein: CAISVPGERTKNIQYF.

The chain couples TRBV30 to TRBJ1-1; maybe TRBD1 (5 bases). This CDR3 is 13 amino acids long. Germline V gene sequence: CDR1 GTSNPN, CDR2 SVGIG (reference sequence). The ends were cut back, 4 bases at V and 1 base at J, with 10 bases in the middle. Written as DNA, the CDR3 is TGTGCCTGGAATCAACAGGAGAACACTGAAGCTTTCTTT. As protein: CAWNQQENTEAFF. The complete variable domain, with remaining parts taken from reference TRBV30 and TRBJ1-1, reads SQTIHQWPATLVQPVGSPLSLECTVEGTSNPNLYWYRQAAGRGLQLLFYSVGIGQISSEVPQNLSASRPQDRQFILSSKKLLLSDSGFYLCAWNQQENTEAFFGQGTRLTVV.

The chain carries TRBV4-1 and TRBJ2-2; maybe TRBD1 (6 bases). Trimming took 1 base from V and 3 from J, leaving 12 bases between them. The CDR3 runs to 16 residues. The germline V gene encodes CDR1 MGHRA and CDR2 YSYEKL. The CDR3 is CASSQVQGFDTGELFF. CDR3 bases: TGCGCCAGCAGCCAAGTACAGGGATTTGACACCGGGGAGCTGTTTTTT.

This chain links TRBV15 with TRBJ2-2; 10 positions match TRBD2. CDR1 and CDR2 from the germline V gene are LNHNV and YYDKDF (reference sequence). Trimming at V came to 1 base and at J to 2 bases, leaving 10 bases not matched to a gene. The CDR3 is 19 residues long. CDR3 DNA sequence: TGTGCCACCAGCAGAGTGGGATTAGCGGGGGGTCTAAACACCGGGGAGCTGTTTTTT. The encoded protein is CATSRVGLAGGLNTGELFF.

Only a few counts were recorded for this clone. The chain links TRBV5-6 to TRBJ1-5; D gene ambiguous. Per germline, CDR1 SGHDT and CDR2 YYEEEE. This CDR3 has 13 amino acids. Trimming shortened V by 2 bases and J by 4 bases, and 7 bases separated the two germline ends. CDR3 protein: CASSFGRNQPQHF. The CDR3 DNA reads as TGTGCCAGCAGCTTTGGGCGAAATCAGCCCCAGCATTTT.

This sequence joins TRBV27 and TRBJ2-1; D perhaps matches TRBD2 (6 bases). V was pared by 0 bases and J by 5 bases, with 20 bases between. Germline V gene data show CDR1 as MNHEY and CDR2 as SMNVEV (reference sequence). This CDR3 has 18 residues. CDR3 residues: CASSLSIRFRRGHNEQFF. The DNA for the CDR3 is TGTGCCAGCAGTTTATCTATCCGTTTCAGGAGGGGCCACAATGAGCAGTTCTTC.

The count of this clone is one. V is TRBV18 and J is TRBJ1-5, with D unclear. The CDR3 runs to 15 residues. Trimming took off 3 bases at V and 0 bases at J, with 9 bases between the two ends. Germline V gives CDR1 KGHSH, CDR2 LQKENI. Here the CDR3 reads CASSPAGNSNQPQHF. In DNA form, the CDR3 reads TGTGCCAGCTCACCGGCGGGCAATAGCAATCAGCCCCAGCATTTT.

This clone was detected a few times. The chain has TRBV10-3 and TRBJ1-1; the D gene is possibly TRBD1 (5 bases). Germline V gives CDR1 ENHRY, CDR2 SYGVKD. The CDR3 totals 12 residues. Between the trimmed V and J ends, which lost 10 bases and 1 base, there was a span of 10 bases. The CDR3 protein is CATGGGNTEAFF. The DNA for the CDR3 is TGTGCCACCGGGGGGGGGAACACTGAAGCTTTCTTT.

The chain links TRBV27 to TRBJ1-2; 7 bases agree with TRBD1. The germline gives CDR1 MNHEY, CDR2 SMNVEV (reference sequence). J gave up 8 bases and V 3 bases, and 9 bases lay outside the gene matches. This CDR3 is built from 14 residues. In DNA form, the CDR3 reads TGTGCCAGCAGTTTGCGGGGGGGGACAGTCGGCTACACCTTC. This codes for CASSLRGGTVGYTF.

V and J are TRBV6-5 and TRBJ1-4; TRBD1 agrees at 7 bases. V gave up 2 bases and J gave up 7 bases; unmatched junction bases: 7. The length of the CDR3 is 15 residues. Per germline, CDR1 MNHEY and CDR2 SVGAGI. CDR3 in amino acids: CASSYGGGAGEKLFF. DNA of the CDR3: TGTGCCAGCAGTTACGGAGGGGGCGCTGGTGAAAAACTGTTTTTT.

CDR3 region: CASTRTGADTQYF. CDR3 sequence (DNA): TGCGCCAGCACAAGGACAGGGGCAGATACGCAGTATTTT. The genes are TRBV5-1 and TRBJ2-3, with 9 bases fitting TRBD1. The CDR3 contains 13 residues. Trimming cost V 6 bases and J 4 bases; bases outside gene matches: 3. Germline CDR1 SGHRS, CDR2 YFSETQ.

The chain couples TRBV14 to TRBJ2-1, with a possible D match to TRBD2 (6 bases). The CDR3 contains 12 residues. Germline CDR1 reads SGHDN; CDR2 reads FVKESK. The ends were cut back, 5 bases at V and 7 bases at J, with 9 bases in the middle. The CDR3 loop reads CASSVGRNEQFF. CDR3 DNA: TGTGCCAGCAGCGTCGGGAGAAATGAGCAGTTCTTC.

The chain links TRBV19 to TRBJ2-2; 9 nucleotides align to TRBD1. Germline CDR1 LNHDA, CDR2 SQIVND (reference sequence). After removal of 9 bases from V and 2 bases from J, the junction contained 16 bases not matched to a gene. The CDR3 contains 18 residues. The CDR3 loop reads CASLGQGRVGGNTGELFF. CDR3 nucleotide sequence: TGTGCCAGCTTGGGACAGGGAAGGGTAGGAGGAAACACCGGGGAGCTGTTTTTT.

The chain links TRBV6-5 to TRBJ1-2; D is ambiguous. The CDR3 has 15 residues. The V end was cut by 7 bases, the J end by 2 bases, with 17 bases between. Germline CDR1 is MNHEY and CDR2 is SVGAGI. The CDR3 DNA reads as TGTGCCAGCACCAAGAGTATCGGAGAGAACTATGGCTACACCTTC. Amino acid sequence: CASTKSIGENYGYTF.

The gene calls are TRBV7-2 and TRBJ1-5; 8 bases are a match to TRBD1. Germline CDR1 SGHTA, CDR2 FQGNSA. CDR3 size: 16 residues. Trimming took 0 bases from V and 3 from J; bases not matched to a gene: 4. CDR3 amino acids: CASSLARTGNNQPQHF. CDR3 coding DNA: TGTGCCAGCAGCTTAGCGAGGACAGGGAACAATCAGCCCCAGCATTTT.

The DNA for the CDR3 is TGTGCCAGTATCACGACAGGGGTTAACACTGAAGCTTTCTTT. Amino acids: CASITTGVNTEAFF. J is TRBJ1-1 and V is TRBV19; 8 bases agree with TRBD1. This CDR3 is built from 14 residues. V was pared by 7 bases and J by 2 bases, with 6 bases of the junction left unmatched. The V gene's germline CDR1 is LNHDA and CDR2 SQIVND (reference sequence).

The chain recombines TRBV19 with TRBJ1-2; D is perhaps TRBD1 (6 bases). Germline CDR1 is LNHDA and CDR2 is SQIVND (reference sequence). Deletions cut 7 bases from V and 2 bases from J, with 11 bases between. The CDR3 has 13 amino acids. The CDR3 sequence: CASKLQGNYGYTF. The CDR3 DNA sequence: TGTGCCAGTAAGTTGCAGGGGAACTATGGCTACACCTTC.